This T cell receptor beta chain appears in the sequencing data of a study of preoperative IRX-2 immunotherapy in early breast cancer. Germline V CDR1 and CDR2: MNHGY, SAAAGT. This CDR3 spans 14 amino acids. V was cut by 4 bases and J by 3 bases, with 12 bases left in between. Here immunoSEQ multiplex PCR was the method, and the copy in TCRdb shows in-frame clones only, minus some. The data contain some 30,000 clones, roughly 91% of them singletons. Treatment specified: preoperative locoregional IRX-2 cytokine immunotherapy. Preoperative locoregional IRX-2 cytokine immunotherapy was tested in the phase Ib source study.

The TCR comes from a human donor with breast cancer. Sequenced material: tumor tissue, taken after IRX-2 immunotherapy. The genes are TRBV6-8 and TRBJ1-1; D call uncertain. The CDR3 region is CASSSVGRYTEAFF. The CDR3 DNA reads TGTGCCAGCAGTTCCGTGGGTCGGTACACTGAAGCTTTCTTT.